Listed here are 13 T cell receptor beta chains from one sample, sequenced in a study of multiple sclerosis patients with progressive multifocal leukoencephalopathy. Generated by immunoSEQ multiplex PCR, the TCRdb table keeps only in-frame clones and is missing some. In the table there are 25,000 to 35,000 clones, about 88% of which are singletons. Time point here: time of PML onset. Sequencing used PBMCs, obtained from a patient treated with natalizumab. These receptors were taken from a human donor with progressive multifocal leukoencephalopathy.

V usage is TRBV5-5 and J usage is TRBJ2-3; D may be TRBD2 (5 bases). Trimming left V 4 bases short and J 0 bases short, with 12 bases between. CDR1 is SGHKS and CDR2 is YYEKEE in the germline V gene (reference sequence). The CDR3 runs 15 residues. CDR3 nucleotides: TGTGCCAGCAGCCTCGAGGGCGCTAGCACAGATACGCAGTATTTT. Translation: CASSLEGASTDTQYF.

This chain joins TRBV7-9 and TRBJ1-2; 8 bases fit TRBD1. There are 13 residues in the CDR3. Germline V gene sequence: CDR1 SEHNR, CDR2 FQNEAQ (reference sequence). V was pared by 5 bases and J by 4 bases, with 3 bases of the junction left unmatched. The CDR3 here is CASSPGTGYGYTF. CDR3 nucleotide sequence: TGTGCCAGCAGCCCCGGGACAGGCTATGGCTACACCTTC.

CDR3 nucleotide sequence: TGTGCCAGCAGCCGGGGGGGCACCTACGAGCAGTACTTC. Translated, it gives CASSRGGTYEQYF. This chain connects TRBV5-4 to TRBJ2-7, with TRBD2 matching over 8 bases. V gave up 4 bases and J gave up 2 bases; unmatched junction bases: 2. The CDR3 loop spans 13 amino acids. Germline V gene data show CDR1 as SGHNT and CDR2 as YYREEE (reference sequence).

The chain couples TRBV27 to TRBJ1-5, with a weak D call TRBD1 (5 bases). The germline gives CDR1 MNHEY, CDR2 SMNVEV (reference sequence). The CDR3 sequence is 15 residues long. Trimming cost V 6 bases and J 2 bases, with 14 bases left between them. The CDR3, as DNA: TGTGCCAGCAGAGGCGGGGGTAGTGGCAATCAGCCCCAGCATTTT. Amino acids: CASRGGGSGNQPQHF.

The gene calls are TRBV6-4 and TRBJ1-2, with TRBD1 identical over 9 bases. The CDR3 has 15 residues. Trimming took 6 bases from V and 4 from J; bases not matched to a gene: 9. Germline V gene sequence: CDR1 MRHNA, CDR2 SNTAGT. Here the CDR3 DNA reads TGTGCCAGCAGAGAACAGGGGGCGGTAGGCTATGGCTACACCTTC. Its translation: CASREQGAVGYGYTF.

The rearrangement joins TRBV7-9 to TRBJ2-2, with D unclear. Trimming left V 1 base short and J 10 bases short, with 7 bases between. The V gene's germline CDR1 is SEHNR and CDR2 FQNEAQ (reference sequence). This CDR3 contains 12 residues. The CDR3 loop is CASSLGPEELFF. For the CDR3, the DNA is TGTGCCAGCAGCTTAGGCCCCGAGGAGCTGTTTTTT. The entire variable domain, with the rest obtained from reference TRBV7-9 and TRBJ2-2, is as follows: DTGVSQNPRHKITKRGQNVTFRCDPISEHNRLYWYRQTLGQGPEFLTYFQNEAQLEKSRLLSDRFSAERPKGSFSTLEIQRTEQGDSAMYLCASSLGPEELFFGEGSRLTVL.

V is TRBV5-8 and J is TRBJ1-2; TRBD1 matches 7 bases. This CDR3 spans 15 amino acids. With 0 bases clipped from V and 8 bases from J, the junction kept 10 bases outside the gene matches. Germline loops: CDR1 SGHTS, CDR2 YDEGEE. This chain's CDR3 is CASSLAFGRGLGYTF. The CDR3 bases are TGTGCCAGCAGCTTGGCCTTTGGCAGGGGGTTAGGCTACACCTTC.

The V call is TRBV18, the J call TRBJ1-1; perhaps TRBD1 as D (5 bases). Deletions cut 3 bases from V and 5 bases from J, with 19 bases between. This CDR3 is built from 16 residues. The germline CDR1 and CDR2 sequences are KGHSH and LQKENI. This CDR3 reads CASSPGYRAGGTEAFF. CDR3 DNA sequence: TGTGCCAGCTCACCGGGGTACCGGGCCGGGGGGACTGAAGCTTTCTTT.

The chain combines TRBV9 with TRBJ1-1; D gene ambiguous. V was shortened by 3 bases and J by 3 bases, with 12 bases between the two germline ends. The CDR3 is 14 residues long. The germline V gene has CDR1 SGDLS and CDR2 YYNGEE. DNA of the CDR3: TGTGCCAGCAGCGCCCGGGGTTTAGACACTGAAGCTTTCTTT. The encoded protein is CASSARGLDTEAFF.

V is TRBV2 and J is TRBJ2-1; D is possibly TRBD1 (6 bases). From germline, CDR1 is SNHLY and CDR2 FYNNEI. The CDR3 runs to 13 residues. Deletions cut 5 bases from V and 4 bases from J, with 9 bases between. CDR3 DNA sequence: TGTGCCAGCAGTACAGGGACATACAATGAGCAGTTCTTC. Amino acids: CASSTGTYNEQFF.

CDR3 sequence (DNA): TGTGCCAGCAGTTTATGGGGACCCAAAGGCCATGAGCAGTTCTTC. Translating it yields CASSLWGPKGHEQFF. The chain recombines TRBV28 with TRBJ2-1; perhaps D is TRBD1 or TRBD2 (5 bases each). The V and J ends lost 0 bases and 8 bases respectively, with 14 bases between them. This CDR3 has 15 residues. In germline, CDR1 is MDHEN, CDR2 SYDVKM.

This clone was counted a few times. The rearrangement uses TRBV6-5 and TRBJ1-3, with TRBD1 matching 8 bases. The V gene end was trimmed by 5 bases and the J gene end by 16 bases; junction bases not matched to a gene: 7. This CDR3 is 11 amino acids long. Germline CDR1 MNHEY, CDR2 SVGAGI. CDR3 DNA sequence: TGTGCCAGCAGTAACGGACAGGGTCCTTATTTT. It specifies CASSNGQGPYF.

J is TRBJ2-3 and V is TRBV28; 13 bases agree with TRBD2. CDR3 length: 16 residues. Germline loops: CDR1 MDHEN, CDR2 SYDVKM. The ends lost 4 bases at V and 1 base at J; junction bases unmatched: 2. CDR3 DNA: TGTGCCAGCAGTTCCGGACTAGCGGGGGGCACAGATACGCAGTATTTT. Its translation: CASSSGLAGGTDTQYF.